The next 2 T cell receptor beta chains were all read from a single sample in a study of T cell responses to AZD1222 COVID-19 vaccine. Assay: immunoSEQ multiplex PCR; the TCRdb copy retains only in-frame clones and omits some. The table records just under 150,000 clones, approximately 89% of them present only once. Material: peripheral blood, obtained 28 days after the second AZD1222 dose. Receptors were obtained from an adult who received the AZD1222 COVID-19 vaccine.

This chain connects TRBV7-2 to TRBJ2-2; 8 bases are shared with TRBD2. The germline V gene encodes CDR1 SGHTA and CDR2 FQGNSA. Losses at the gene ends were 5 bases for V and 3 bases for J; bases not matched to a gene: 14. The CDR3 runs to 18 residues. The CDR3 is CASSPKSAGEAHTGELFF. The DNA for the CDR3 is TGTGCCAGCAGCCCCAAATCAGCGGGAGAGGCCCACACCGGGGAGCTGTTTTTT.

J is TRBJ2-2 and V is TRBV4-3; the D gene is possibly TRBD1 (5 bases). From germline, CDR1 is LGHNA and CDR2 YSLEER. The CDR3 is 16 amino acids. V was clipped by 0 bases and J by 5 bases, with 13 bases between them. The CDR3, as DNA: TGCGCCAGCAGCCAAGATCTGGGCAGGGAAACCGGGGAGCTGTTTTTT. This translates into CASSQDLGRETGELFF.